This entry lists 23 T cell receptor beta chains sequenced from one sample in a study of blood T cells in healthy people across ages (dated by TCRdb to about 2015). Libraries came from 5' RACE. Instrument on record: Illumina HiSeq 2500. A second PCR of about 6 to 11 cycles was performed with a sample-barcoded 5' primer and a J-beta primer mix. The public reads were reanalyzed by TCRdb: fastp trimming at Q25, MiXCR alignment, in-frame beta chains only. CDR3 protein sequences are deduplicated, and each keeps its most common genes and DNA. The sample contains 1.5 million to 2 million distinct CDR3 sequences, roughly 30% of them found a single time. The top ten hold roughly 8.2% of the sample. Material for sequencing was blood. The receptors derive from a woman aged 30 to 39 in good health.

This clonotype was recorded a few times. The gene calls are TRBV5-1 and TRBJ1-4, with D unresolved. Trimming left V 4 bases short and J 0 bases short, with 7 bases between. This CDR3 comprises 14 residues. The germline V gene has CDR1 SGHRS and CDR2 YFSETQ. The CDR3 here is CASSVFATNEKLFF. The CDR3 bases are TGCGCCAGCAGCGTCTTTGCAACTAATGAAAAACTGTTTTTT. The full variable domain, its missing parts supplied by reference TRBV5-1 and TRBJ1-4, is KAGVTQTPRYLIKTRGQQVTLSCSPISGHRSVSWYQQTPGQGLQFLFEYFSETQRNKGNFPGRFSGRQFSNSRSEMNVSTLELGDSALYLCASSVFATNEKLFFGSGTQLSVL.

In this sample, this clonotype turned up a few times. This rearrangement joins TRBV6-6 to TRBJ2-7, with 8 bases identical to TRBD1. The germline V gene has CDR1 MNHNY and CDR2 SVGAGI (reference sequence). With 6 bases clipped from V and 2 bases from J, the junction kept 6 bases outside the gene matches. The CDR3 has 14 residues. The CDR3 DNA reads TGTGCCAGCAGACAAGACAGGGGTACCTACGAGCAGTACTTC. It is translated as CASRQDRGTYEQYF.

The chain has TRBV5-1 and TRBJ1-5, with D possibly being TRBD1 (5 bases). The CDR3 covers 14 residues. Deletions cut 4 bases from V and 5 bases from J, with 13 bases between. Germline values: CDR1 SGHRS, CDR2 YFSETQ. CDR3 residues: CASSGGTGDQPQHF. The DNA for the CDR3 is TGCGCCAGCAGCGGAGGGACGGGGGATCAGCCCCAGCATTTT. Complete variable domain (other parts from reference TRBV5-1 and TRBJ1-5): KAGVTQTPRYLIKTRGQQVTLSCSPISGHRSVSWYQQTPGQGLQFLFEYFSETQRNKGNFPGRFSGRQFSNSRSEMNVSTLELGDSALYLCASSGGTGDQPQHFGDGTRLSIL.

In its sample, this clonotype was seen a few times. The rearrangement links TRBV11-2 to TRBJ2-1; perhaps TRBD2 as D (6 bases). Trimming removed 1 base at V and 15 bases at J, with 19 bases between. CDR3 length: 14 amino acids. CDR1 and CDR2 from the germline V gene are SGHAT and FQNNGV. CDR3 coding DNA: TGTGCCAGCAGCTTAGTGGTTCCACGGGGGAAGTTGTTCTTC. Protein product: CASSLVVPRGKLFF.

This clonotype was detected a few times. The chain joins TRBV7-6 to TRBJ2-1; TRBD1 agrees at 7 bases. The V gene end was trimmed by 5 bases and the J gene end by 13 bases; junction bases not matched to a gene: 5. Looked up from germline, CDR1 is SGHVS and CDR2 is FNYEAQ. The CDR3 has 11 residues. CDR3 DNA: TGTGCCAGCAGCCCGGGACAGACCCAGTTCTTC. This gives the protein CASSPGQTQFF.

This clonotype was detected a few times. This chain links TRBV12-3 or TRBV12-4 with TRBJ2-7, with 7 nucleotides matching TRBD2. This CDR3 is 14 amino acids long. V lost 6 bases to trimming and J lost 2 bases; unmatched junction nucleotides: 7. This chain's CDR3 is CASRGGSGPYEQYF. CDR3 DNA: TGTGCCAGCAGGGGGGGGTCCGGACCCTACGAGCAGTACTTC.

This clonotype was picked up a small number of times. The genes are TRBV7-9 and TRBJ1-1; no reliable D call. The CDR3 sequence is 14 residues long. The V end was cut by 5 bases, the J end by 5 bases, with 15 bases between. The germline gives CDR1 SEHNR, CDR2 FQNEAQ (reference sequence). CDR3 DNA: TGTGCCAGCAGCCCCCTAGGCCGGGGAACTGAAGCTTTCTTT. Translated: CASSPLGRGTEAFF.

This clonotype has only a few counts. The rearrangement joins TRBV20-1 to TRBJ1-2; D remains unclear. The CDR3 is made up of 11 amino acids. V was pared by 6 bases and J by 8 bases, with 13 bases between. Germline values: CDR1 DFQATT, CDR2 SNEGSKA (reference sequence). The CDR3 region has the DNA TGCAGTGCCGTCGGCGGGCGAGGCTACACCTTC. Translating it yields CSAVGGRGYTF.

This clonotype came up a few times. The chain links TRBV4-3 to TRBJ2-7, with 9 bases matching TRBD2. The CDR3 contains 17 residues. CDR1 and CDR2 from the germline V gene are LGHNA and YSLEER. J gave up 6 bases and V 3 bases, and 15 bases lay outside the gene matches. Here the CDR3 reads CASSHLAGGPGSTEQYF. In DNA, the CDR3 is TGCGCCAGCAGCCATTTGGCGGGAGGGCCGGGGTCTACCGAGCAGTACTTC.

Here the CDR3 DNA reads TGTGCCAGCAGCTTTAGCGGGGTGACCATACCGAGCACAGATACGCAGTATTTT. Translating gives CASSFSGVTIPSTDTQYF. This chain uses TRBV5-6 with TRBJ2-3, with TRBD2 identical over 8 bases. This CDR3 region has 18 residues. The junction had 11 bases not matched to a gene; V was cut back by 2 bases and J by 0 bases. The germline V gene has CDR1 SGHDT and CDR2 YYEEEE.

V and J are TRBV18 and TRBJ2-3, with 8 bases that match TRBD1. The V gene's germline CDR1 is KGHSH and CDR2 LQKENI. The trim removed 5 bases at V and 1 base at J, leaving 5 bases unmatched. The CDR3 consists of 15 residues. The CDR3 protein is CASSEDRARTDTQYF. Here the CDR3 DNA reads TGTGCCAGCTCAGAGGACAGGGCCCGCACAGATACGCAGTATTTT.

This clonotype has only a few counts. CDR3 DNA: TGTGCCAGCATCCTAGGGGGGCCGGGCACTGAAGCTTTCTTT. Amino acid sequence: CASILGGPGTEAFF. The V and J genes are TRBV28 and TRBJ1-1, with a weak D call TRBD1 (6 bases). The CDR3 runs 14 residues. Per germline, CDR1 MDHEN and CDR2 SYDVKM. Deletions cut 7 bases from V and 4 bases from J, with 16 bases between.

The CDR3 reads CAWSEHVDSPLHF. As DNA, the CDR3 is TGTGCCTGGAGCGAACACGTCGATTCACCCCTCCACTTT. This chain uses TRBV30 with TRBJ1-6; D gene unclear. The CDR3 extends over 13 amino acids. Trimming removed 3 bases from V and 8 bases from J, with 11 bases in between. The V gene's germline CDR1 is GTSNPN and CDR2 SVGIG (reference sequence). The full variable domain, completed using reference TRBV30 and TRBJ1-6, is SQTIHQWPATLVQPVGSPLSLECTVEGTSNPNLYWYRQAAGRGLQLLFYSVGIGQISSEVPQNLSASRPQDRQFILSSKKLLLSDSGFYLCAWSEHVDSPLHFGNGTRLTVT.

This clonotype was picked up one time. CDR3 residues: CAWGGRRTGSQFF. Here the CDR3 DNA reads TGTGCCTGGGGAGGCCGGAGGACGGGCTCGCAGTTCTTC. The rearrangement joins TRBV30 to TRBJ2-1, with D possibly matching TRBD2 (5 bases). This CDR3 spans 13 amino acids. Trimming removed 5 bases from V and 12 bases from J, with 20 bases in between. The germline gives CDR1 GTSNPN, CDR2 SVGIG (reference sequence).

The gene calls are TRBV27 and TRBJ1-1; 8 bases are shared with TRBD1. The CDR3 is 16 residues long. Per the germline V gene, CDR1 is MNHEY and CDR2 is SMNVEV (reference sequence). V lost 4 bases, J lost 5 bases, and 12 bases stayed unmatched. The DNA of the CDR3 is TGTGCCAGCAGTTGGCAGGGGGCGTATGTTGGTACTGAAGCTTTCTTT. As protein: CASSWQGAYVGTEAFF.

The chain recombines TRBV7-2 with TRBJ2-5; the D gene could be TRBD1 or TRBD2 (5 bases each). V was trimmed by 1 base and J by 4 bases, leaving 13 bases between them. The length of the CDR3 is 15 residues. Germline CDR1 is SGHTA and CDR2 is FQGNSA. The CDR3 DNA reads TGTGCCAGCAGCTTAGGAGTGGGGGTAGGAGAGACCCAGTACTTC. Protein sequence: CASSLGVGVGETQYF. The whole variable domain, remainder taken from reference TRBV7-2 and TRBJ2-5, is GAGVSQSPSNKVTEKGKDVELRCDPISGHTALYWYRQSLGQGLEFLIYFQGNSAPDKSGLPSDRFSAERTGGSVSTLTIQRTQQEDSAVYLCASSLGVGVGETQYFGPGTRLLVL.

The chain uses TRBV20-1 and TRBJ1-2; D ambiguous. This CDR3 comprises 12 residues. V dropped 4 bases and J dropped 8 bases, with 14 bases sitting between them. Germline CDR1 and CDR2: DFQATT and SNEGSKA (reference sequence). The CDR3 is CSAIDMFGGYTF. DNA of the CDR3: TGCAGTGCTATTGACATGTTCGGCGGCTACACCTTC.

This clonotype has a handful of counts. The chain is built from TRBV7-6 and TRBJ2-2; D gene uncertain. In germline, CDR1 is SGHVS, CDR2 FNYEAQ. The CDR3 has 14 residues. Trimming shortened V by 5 bases and J by 3 bases, and 10 bases separated the two germline ends. CDR3 coding DNA: TGTGCCAGCAGCCCCCCCCGGGACACCGGGGAGCTGTTTTTT. Protein sequence: CASSPPRDTGELFF. The full variable domain, with the rest looked up from reference TRBV7-6 and TRBJ2-2, is GAGVSQSPRYKVTKRGQDVALRCDPISGHVSLYWYRQALGQGPEFLTYFNYEAQQDKSGLPNDRFSAERPEGSISTLTIQRTEQRDSAMYRCASSPPRDTGELFFGEGSRLTVL.

This clonotype showed up many times. The chain links TRBV5-1 to TRBJ2-1; 12 bases are shared with TRBD1. J lost 10 bases, V lost 4 bases, and 12 bases had no gene match. CDR1 and CDR2 from the germline V gene are SGHRS and YFSETQ. CDR3 length: 16 residues. Written as DNA, the CDR3 is TGCGCCAGCAGCCCCGGATCGGGACAGGGGGCTAGGGAGCAGTTCTTC. Translated, it gives CASSPGSGQGAREQFF. Drawing the rest from reference TRBV5-1 and TRBJ2-1, the complete variable domain is KAGVTQTPRYLIKTRGQQVTLSCSPISGHRSVSWYQQTPGQGLQFLFEYFSETQRNKGNFPGRFSGRQFSNSRSEMNVSTLELGDSALYLCASSPGSGQGAREQFFGPGTRLTVL.

This clonotype has just a few counts. The CDR3: CATSGGTASNQPQHF. For the CDR3, the DNA is TGTGCCACCAGTGGCGGGACAGCGAGCAATCAGCCCCAGCATTTT. The V and J genes are TRBV24-1 and TRBJ1-5, with 7 nucleotides matching TRBD1. Unmatched junction bases numbered 4, after V lost 5 bases and J lost 1 base. Germline V gene data show CDR1 as KGHDR and CDR2 as SFDVKD. The CDR3 sequence is 15 residues long.

The chain joins TRBV5-1 to TRBJ2-2; 13 nucleotides align to TRBD2. J gave up 0 bases and V 5 bases, and 4 bases lay outside the gene matches. Germline CDR1 and CDR2: SGHRS and YFSETQ. The CDR3 extends over 17 amino acids. Written as DNA, the CDR3 is TGCGCCAGCAGTTGGACTAGCGGGAGTCCGAACACCGGGGAGCTGTTTTTT. This gives the protein CASSWTSGSPNTGELFF.

As regards this clonotype: A clone one base away is much larger, so this may be a read error. The chain couples TRBV7-2 to TRBJ2-5; D unclear. The CDR3 length is 11 residues. CDR1 is SGHTA, CDR2 FQGNSA, per germline. Trimming removed 5 bases at V and 11 bases at J, with 12 bases between. CDR3 residues: CASSPVDEQYF. For the CDR3, the DNA is TGTGCCAGCAGCCCGGTAGATGAGCAGTACTTC.

This rearrangement joins TRBV5-1 to TRBJ1-1; D not resolved. The CDR3 has 13 amino acids. The V and J ends lost 1 base and 8 bases respectively, with 12 bases between them. Per germline, CDR1 SGHRS and CDR2 YFSETQ. CDR3 region: CASSLYVGLEAFF. CDR3 coding DNA: TGCGCCAGCAGCTTGTATGTAGGGCTGGAAGCTTTCTTT.